These 16 T cell receptor beta chains originate from one sample sequenced in a study of CD8 T cells in ankylosing spondylitis (dated by TCRdb to between 2016 and 2019). Antigens of these TCRs are unknown. What the authors observed across the whole study: A TCR beta motif made up of about eight highly homologous amino acid variants appeared to be characteristic of blood from ankylosing spondylitis patients.

The protocol used for the library was 5' RACE. The sequencer listed for this sample is Illumina HiSeq 2500. Using fastp trimming at Q25 and MiXCR clonotype assembly, TCRdb reanalyzed the public sequencing data and kept in-frame beta chains. Entries that share a CDR3 protein sequence are merged under the most common genes and DNA. Within this sample are around 770,000 distinct CDR3 sequences, with about 10% of them counted one time only. Of the sample, 0.45% to 0.6% is held by the ten largest clones. The sequenced sample was blood, either unsorted or a sorted T cell fraction (not recorded which). The receptors here all came from a male donor with ankylosing spondylitis.

This clonotype was picked up many times. A single base separates this from a much larger clone, so it may be a read error. The rearrangement uses TRBV10-3 and TRBJ2-5; D unclear. Germline CDR1 reads ENHRY; CDR2 reads SYGVKD. The V end lost 4 bases, the J end lost 1 base, and 1 base lay between the germline ends. The CDR3 runs 11 residues. CDR3 sequence reads: CAISAQETQYF. In nucleotides, the CDR3 is TGTGCCATCAGTGCCCAAGAGACCCAGTACTTC.

In this sample, this clonotype turned up a few times. The chain links TRBV5-1 to TRBJ2-1; D might be TRBD1 or TRBD2, each matching 5 bases. V lost 5 bases, J lost 0 bases, and 15 bases lay in between. The CDR3 extends over 16 amino acids. Germline CDR1 and CDR2: SGHRS and YFSETQ. DNA for the CDR3: TGCGCCAGCAGACTATCGGGACGAAGCTCCTACAATGAGCAGTTCTTC. Translating gives CASRLSGRSSYNEQFF.

This clonotype has ten or more counts. The rearrangement joins TRBV12-3 or TRBV12-4 to TRBJ1-1; 7 bases are shared with TRBD1. V shed 9 bases and J 4 bases; nucleotides not matched to a gene: 8. This CDR3 has 13 residues. The CDR3 nucleotides are TGTGCCAGTACACGACAGGGATTCACTGAAGCTTTCTTT. Residues: CASTRQGFTEAFF.

The chain recombines TRBV4-3 with TRBJ1-2; possible D gene TRBD1, 6 bases. Germline CDR1 reads LGHNA; CDR2 reads YSLEER. CDR3 length: 15 residues. Trimming stripped 0 bases from V and 3 bases from J, with 11 bases between. DNA of the CDR3: TGCGCCAGCAGCCAAGAGTGGGGGCAGGACTATGGCTACACCTTC. It codes for CASSQEWGQDYGYTF.

The chain has TRBV5-1 and TRBJ2-1; no firm D call. Trimming cost V 6 bases and J 4 bases, with 17 bases left between them. CDR1 and CDR2 from the germline V gene are SGHRS and YFSETQ. The CDR3 has 15 amino acids. Here the CDR3 DNA reads TGCGCCAGCACCCCATCAGCCGCGGTATACAATGAGCAGTTCTTC. Translating gives CASTPSAAVYNEQFF.

V is TRBV28 and J is TRBJ1-6, with D tentatively TRBD1 (5 bases). This CDR3 contains 15 residues. V lost 8 bases and J lost 4, with 15 bases in between. Germline V gene lookup returns CDR1 MDHEN and CDR2 SYDVKM. CDR3 DNA: TGTGCCAGCGGATTGGTGACAGAATATAATTCACCCCTCCACTTT. Protein product: CASGLVTEYNSPLHF.

This clonotype was detected many times. The J gene is TRBJ1-6, the V gene TRBV27, with D uncertain. Germline V gives CDR1 MNHEY, CDR2 SMNVEV (reference sequence). The V gene lost 3 bases and the J gene lost 9 bases, with 9 bases spanning the gap. The CDR3 covers 13 residues. CDR3 residues: CASSLGFGSPLHF. CDR3 nucleotides: TGTGCCAGCAGTTTGGGGTTCGGTTCACCCCTCCACTTT.

This chain connects TRBV7-2 to TRBJ2-5; tentatively, D is TRBD2 (6 bases). The CDR3 is 14 amino acids. V was shortened by 7 bases and J by 5 bases, with 17 bases between the two germline ends. The germline CDR1 and CDR2 sequences are SGHTA and FQGNSA. CDR3 sequence: CASTRRGLWETQYF. The CDR3 coding sequence is TGTGCCAGCACCCGACGGGGGTTGTGGGAGACCCAGTACTTC.

The V and J genes are TRBV7-9 and TRBJ2-2; 9 bases are a match to TRBD1. J gave up 3 bases and V 5 bases, and 7 bases lay outside the gene matches. Germline-derived CDR1 and CDR2 are SEHNR and FQNEAQ (reference sequence). This CDR3 has 16 residues. For the CDR3, the DNA is TGTGCCAGCAGCCGTGTACAGGGGGCCGACACCGGGGAGCTGTTTTTT. Its protein product is CASSRVQGADTGELFF.

The sample holds a few counts of this clonotype. The chain employs TRBV5-5 and TRBJ1-5; tentatively, D is TRBD1 (5 bases). V was clipped by 3 bases and J by 2 bases, with 9 bases between them. From germline, CDR1 is SGHKS and CDR2 YYEKEE (reference sequence). The CDR3 extends over 14 amino acids. The CDR3 loop is CASSSGPGNQPQHF. In DNA form, the CDR3 reads TGTGCCAGCAGCTCGGGACCTGGCAATCAGCCCCAGCATTTT.

In its sample, this clonotype was seen many times. This chain joins TRBV10-3 and TRBJ1-2; D is possibly TRBD1 (5 bases). The CDR3 is 16 amino acids. Trimming pared 0 bases from V and 12 bases from J, leaving 23 bases between. Germline V gives CDR1 ENHRY, CDR2 SYGVKD. CDR3 in DNA: TGTGCCATCAGTGAGTCGAAGGAGGGACGGTTCAAGCGAGACACCTTC. Residues: CAISESKEGRFKRDTF.

This clonotype was counted between two and nine times. The chain has TRBV6-1 and TRBJ2-3; D may be TRBD1 (6 bases). In germline, CDR1 is MNHNS, CDR2 SASEGT. The CDR3 sequence is 13 residues long. V lost 7 bases, J lost 6 bases, and 14 bases lay in between. CDR3 sequence reads: CASNGQPSDTQYF. The CDR3 DNA sequence: TGTGCCAGCAACGGACAGCCTTCGGATACGCAGTATTTT.

This chain uses TRBV28 with TRBJ1-1, with no clear D. The germline V and J ends were trimmed by 2 bases and 0 bases, with 10 bases remaining between them. This CDR3 has 15 residues. Germline V CDR1 and CDR2: MDHEN, SYDVKM. The CDR3 protein is CASSLPMLMNTEAFF. CDR3 sequence (DNA): TGTGCCAGCAGTTTACCGATGCTTATGAACACTGAAGCTTTCTTT.

There are many counts of this clonotype. The chain has TRBV5-1 and TRBJ2-1; the match to TRBD1 covers 8 bases. J lost 9 bases, V lost 4 bases, and 9 bases had no gene match. Germline CDR1 is SGHRS and CDR2 is YFSETQ. The CDR3 contains 14 residues. CDR3: CASSLDRETGEQFF. DNA of the CDR3: TGCGCCAGCAGCCTGGACAGGGAGACCGGTGAGCAGTTCTTC.

The chain carries TRBV10-3 and TRBJ2-5; 7 bases are a match to TRBD2. V shed 0 bases and J 4 bases; nucleotides not matched to a gene: 2. Germline V CDR1 and CDR2: ENHRY, SYGVKD. CDR3 size: 14 residues. The DNA for the CDR3 is TGTGCCATCAGTGAGTCGGGGGGGATAGAGACCCAGTACTTC. It specifies CAISESGGIETQYF.

Only a few counts were recorded for this clonotype. The chain has TRBV6-5 and TRBJ2-2; D gene ambiguous. V lost 2 bases, J lost 2 bases, and 9 bases lay in between. This CDR3 has 15 amino acids. CDR1 is MNHEY, CDR2 SVGAGI, per germline. CDR3 in DNA: TGTGCCAGCAGTTACGGCAGCTTAAACACCGGGGAGCTGTTTTTT. Encoded protein: CASSYGSLNTGELFF.